Given below is one TCR beta chain in context. The target antigen is unknown. This sample stems from a study of shared clonotypes between healthy human individuals. Study in general: CD8 memory received one plate per donor, CD8 naive two, CD4 memory three and CD4 naive three.

Libraries were prepared by immunoSEQ multiplex PCR; TCRdb keeps only in-frame clonotypes and omits some of them. The data contain around 700,000 clones, around 72% of them singletons. Study results and limitations: Memory subsets had estimated richness that was generally smaller than that of naive subsets.

Germline CDR1 and CDR2: SGHTA and FQGNSA. V was shortened by 5 bases and J by 4 bases, with 15 bases between the two germline ends. The CDR3 totals 15 residues. The TCR originated in a woman under 40 in good health. The sample consisted of memory CD4+ T cells sorted from blood. Subset noted: CD45RA-negative fraction. The V call is TRBV7-2, the J call TRBJ2-1; D not resolved. Here the CDR3 reads CASSPHVGRYNEQFF. In DNA form, the CDR3 reads TGTGCCAGCAGCCCACACGTAGGGCGTTACAATGAGCAGTTCTTC. The complete variable domain, with remaining parts taken from reference TRBV7-2 and TRBJ2-1, reads GAGVSQSPSNKVTEKGKDVELRCDPISGHTALYWYRQSLGQGLEFLIYFQGNSAPDKSGLPSDRFSAERTGGSVSTLTIQRTQQEDSAVYLCASSPHVGRYNEQFFGPGTRLTVL.